The entry that follows covers one TCR beta chain sequence. The antigen is undetermined. Trimming cost V 4 bases and J 1 base; bases outside gene matches: 10. The CDR3 extends over 16 amino acids. Germline loops: CDR1 SGHDT, CDR2 YYEEEE. The PCR used 60 Vbeta and 13 Jbeta primers. This table comes from immunoSEQ multiplex PCR, and its TCRdb copy is limited to in-frame clones, with some not included. The data contain over 100,000 clones, around four fifths of them singletons. This sample was taken from a study of cytomegalovirus exposure and HLA in healthy donors. Background on the study: An analysis done earlier identified about 120 million unique TCR beta sequences from about 179 million T cells.

Healthy people donating bone marrow made up the donors. Study-wide points: A later analysis showed that HLA-associated TCR beta chains had undergone more clonal expansion than equally common others.

Sequencing input: PBMCs. V usage is TRBV5-6 and J usage is TRBJ2-5; 7 nucleotides agree with TRBD2. This receptor was obtained from a man in his forties in good health and CMV-seronegative. The CDR3 loop is CASSIPFSGPQETQYF. The CDR3 DNA is TGTGCCAGCAGCATCCCATTTAGCGGGCCCCAAGAGACCCAGTACTTC.